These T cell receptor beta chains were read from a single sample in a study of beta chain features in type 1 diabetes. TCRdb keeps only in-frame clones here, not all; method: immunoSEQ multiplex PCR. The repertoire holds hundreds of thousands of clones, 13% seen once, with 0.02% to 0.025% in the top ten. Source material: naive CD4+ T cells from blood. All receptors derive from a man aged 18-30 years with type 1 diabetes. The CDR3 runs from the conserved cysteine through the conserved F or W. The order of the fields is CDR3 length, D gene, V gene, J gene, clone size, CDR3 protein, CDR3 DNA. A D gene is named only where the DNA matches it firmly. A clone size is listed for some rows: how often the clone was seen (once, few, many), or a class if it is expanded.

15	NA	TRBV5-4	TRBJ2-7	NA	CASSLEPGAAYEQYF	TGTGCCAGCAGCTTGGAGCCAGGTGCTGCCTACGAGCAGTACTTC
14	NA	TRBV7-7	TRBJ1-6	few	CASSPLGGDSPLHF	TGTGCCAGCAGTCCCCTCGGAGGGGATTCACCCCTCCACTTT
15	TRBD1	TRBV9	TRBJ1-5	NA	CASSGGQHSNQPQHF	TGTGCCAGCAGCGGGGGACAGCATAGCAATCAGCCCCAGCATTTT
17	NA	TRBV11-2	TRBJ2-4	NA	CASRPVGQENYKNIQYF	TGTGCCAGCAGACCAGTGGGGCAGGAAAACTACAAAAACATTCAGTACTTC
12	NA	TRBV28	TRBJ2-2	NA	CASRPFTGELFF	TGTGCCAGCAGACCGTTCACCGGGGAGCTGTTTTTT
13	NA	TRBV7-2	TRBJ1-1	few	CASSLAGRLEAFF	TGTGCCAGCAGCTTAGCGGGTAGGCTTGAAGCTTTCTTT
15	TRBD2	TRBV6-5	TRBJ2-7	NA	CASSYERGGGYEQYF	TGTGCCAGCAGTTACGAGCGGGGGGGTGGGTACGAGCAGTACTTC
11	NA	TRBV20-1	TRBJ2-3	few	CSASLTDTQYF	TGCAGTGCTAGCCTCACAGATACGCAGTATTTT
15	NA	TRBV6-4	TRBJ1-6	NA	CASSDRGTPASPLHF	TGTGCCAGCAGTGACAGGGGGACGCCGGCTTCACCCCTCCACTTT
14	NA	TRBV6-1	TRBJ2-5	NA	CATVRSGFPETQYF	TGTGCCACCGTTCGCAGCGGGTTCCCAGAGACCCAGTACTTC
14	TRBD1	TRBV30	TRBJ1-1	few	CAWSPSQGGTEAFF	TGTGCCTGGAGCCCATCCCAGGGGGGCACTGAAGCTTTCTTT
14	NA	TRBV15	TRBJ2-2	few	CATSSQFGTGELFF	TGTGCCACCAGCTCACAGTTTGGCACCGGGGAGCTGTTTTTT
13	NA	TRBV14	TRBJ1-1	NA	CASSQSLVHEAFF	TGTGCCAGCAGCCAATCCTTGGTTCATGAAGCTTTCTTT
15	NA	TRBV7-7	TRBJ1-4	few	CASSPQGPPNEKLFF	TGTGCCAGCAGCCCCCAGGGACCTCCTAATGAAAAACTGTTTTTT
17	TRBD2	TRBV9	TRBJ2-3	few	CASSVDASGGAGDTQYF	TGTGCCAGCAGCGTAGATGCTAGCGGGGGGGCCGGGGATACGCAGTATTTT
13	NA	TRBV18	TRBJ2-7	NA	CASSKTSAYEQYF	TGTGCCAGCTCAAAAACTAGTGCCTACGAGCAGTACTTC
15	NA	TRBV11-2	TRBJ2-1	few	CASSLGGTSYNEQFF	TGTGCCAGCAGCTTAGGGGGCACATCCTACAATGAGCAGTTCTTC
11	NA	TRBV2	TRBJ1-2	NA	CANGDRYGYTF	TGTGCAAATGGGGACCGCTATGGCTACACCTTC
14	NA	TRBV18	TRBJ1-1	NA	CASSRRPGNTEAFF	TGTGCCAGCTCAAGGAGGCCCGGGAACACTGAAGCTTTCTTT
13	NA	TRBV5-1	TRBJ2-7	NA	CASSFQGSYEQYF	TGCGCCAGCAGCTTCCAGGGTTCCTACGAGCAGTACTTC
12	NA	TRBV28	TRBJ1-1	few	CASSLLNTEAFF	TGTGCCAGCAGCTTATTAAACACTGAAGCTTTCTTT
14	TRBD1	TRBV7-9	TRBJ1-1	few	CASSWGQGDTEAFF	TGTGCCAGCAGCTGGGGACAGGGGGACACTGAAGCTTTCTTT
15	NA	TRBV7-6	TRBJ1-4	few	CASSSRGSTNEKLFF	TGTGCCAGCAGCAGCAGGGGTTCAACTAATGAAAAACTGTTTTTT
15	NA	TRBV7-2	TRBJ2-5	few	CASSLMGDSQETQYF	TGTGCCAGCAGCTTAATGGGGGACTCGCAAGAGACCCAGTACTTC
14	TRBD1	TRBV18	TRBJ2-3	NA	CASSLRQGPDTQYF	TGTGCCAGCTCACTCCGACAGGGTCCAGATACGCAGTATTTT
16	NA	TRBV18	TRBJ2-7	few	CASSPMLEGSPYEQYF	TGTGCCAGCTCACCCATGCTGGAGGGATCCCCCTACGAGCAGTACTTC
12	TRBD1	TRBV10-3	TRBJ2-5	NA	CAIRDREETQYF	TGTGCCATCAGGGACAGGGAAGAGACCCAGTACTTC
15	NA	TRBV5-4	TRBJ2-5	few	CASSSEAPSRETQYF	TGTGCCAGCAGCTCCGAGGCCCCGTCGAGAGAGACCCAGTACTTC
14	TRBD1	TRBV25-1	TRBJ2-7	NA	CASSRTGKGHEQYF	TGTGCCAGCAGCCGGACAGGGAAAGGCCACGAGCAGTACTTC
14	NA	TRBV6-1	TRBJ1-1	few	CACSWDYVNTEAFF	TGTGCCTGCTCTTGGGACTACGTTAACACTGAAGCTTTCTTT
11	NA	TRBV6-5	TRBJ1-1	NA	CASSQGPEAFF	TGTGCCAGCAGCCAAGGGCCCGAAGCTTTCTTT
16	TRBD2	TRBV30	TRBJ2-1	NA	CAWSVLRVAGYNEQFF	TGTGCCTGGAGTGTACTCCGAGTAGCGGGGTACAATGAGCAGTTCTTC
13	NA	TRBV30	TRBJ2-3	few	CAWSSGLRDTQYF	TGTGCCTGGAGTTCGGGACTCCGCGATACGCAGTATTTT
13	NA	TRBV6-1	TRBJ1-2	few	CASRSAGTYGYTF	TGTGCCAGCAGGTCAGCTGGGACCTATGGCTACACCTTC
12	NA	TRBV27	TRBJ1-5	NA	CASRTPVGVQHF	TGTGCCAGCAGGACCCCGGTGGGGGTCCAGCATTTT
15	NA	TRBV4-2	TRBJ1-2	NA	CASSPDMIANYGYTF	TGTGCCAGCAGCCCCGACATGATAGCTAACTATGGCTACACCTTC
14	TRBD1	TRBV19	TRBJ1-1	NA	CASTDRGRRTEAFF	TGTGCCAGTACCGACAGGGGTAGACGGACTGAAGCTTTCTTT
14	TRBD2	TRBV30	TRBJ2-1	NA	CAWSITGGSDEQFF	TGTGCCTGGAGTATAACGGGGGGGTCGGATGAGCAGTTCTTC
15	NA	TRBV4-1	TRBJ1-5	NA	CASSQDGGLGQPQHF	TGCGCCAGCAGCCAAGATGGAGGGCTTGGACAGCCCCAGCATTTT
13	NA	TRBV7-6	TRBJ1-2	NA	CASSPLERNGYTF	TGTGCCAGCAGCCCCCTGGAGCGGAATGGCTACACCTTC
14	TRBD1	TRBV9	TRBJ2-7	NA	CASSAGTGLYEQYF	TGTGCCAGCAGCGCCGGGACAGGGCTCTACGAGCAGTACTTC
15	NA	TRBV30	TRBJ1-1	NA	CAWSEDLGRDTEAFF	TGTGCCTGGAGTGAGGACCTCGGGCGGGACACTGAAGCTTTCTTT
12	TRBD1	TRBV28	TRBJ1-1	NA	CASSFRQGGAFF	TGTGCCAGCAGTTTTAGACAGGGGGGCGCTTTCTTT
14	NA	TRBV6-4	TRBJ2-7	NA	CASSDSGRGHEQYF	TGTGCCAGCAGTGACTCGGGCAGGGGCCACGAGCAGTACTTC
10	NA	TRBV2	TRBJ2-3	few	CASSTDTQYF	TGTGCCAGCAGCACAGATACGCAGTATTTT
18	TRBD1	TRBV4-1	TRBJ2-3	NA	CASSQGAGGLISTDTQYF	TGCGCCAGCAGCCAAGGAGCAGGGGGCCTAATAAGCACAGATACGCAGTATTTT
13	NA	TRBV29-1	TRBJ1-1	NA	CSVVSTGLTEAFF	TGCAGCGTTGTGTCCACAGGGCTGACTGAAGCTTTCTTT
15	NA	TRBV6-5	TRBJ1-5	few	CASSPTLGGRQPQHF	TGTGCCAGCAGCCCCACTCTGGGGGGACGTCAGCCCCAGCATTTT
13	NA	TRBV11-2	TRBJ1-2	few	CASSLDREGGYTF	TGTGCCAGCAGCTTAGATCGGGAAGGAGGCTACACCTTC
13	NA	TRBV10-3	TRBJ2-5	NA	CAITPRGGETQYF	TGTGCCATCACCCCTAGGGGGGGAGAGACCCAGTACTTC
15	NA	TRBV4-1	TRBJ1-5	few	CASSQVGGNDQPQHF	TGCGCCAGCAGCCAAGTTGGGGGCAATGATCAGCCCCAGCATTTT
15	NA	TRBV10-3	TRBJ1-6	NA	CAISESESSNSPLHF	TGTGCCATCAGTGAGTCGGAAAGTTCTAATTCACCCCTCCACTTT
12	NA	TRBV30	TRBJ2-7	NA	CACRESSYEQYF	TGTGCCTGCCGGGAAAGCTCTTACGAGCAGTACTTC
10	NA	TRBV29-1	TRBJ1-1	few	CSVGLGKAFF	TGCAGCGTTGGACTGGGCAAAGCTTTCTTT
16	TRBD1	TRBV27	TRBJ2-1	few	CASSRGQGASYNEQFF	TGTGCCAGCAGTCGGGGACAGGGCGCGTCCTACAATGAGCAGTTCTTC
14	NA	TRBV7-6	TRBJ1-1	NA	CASSFSAGEDRAFF	TGTGCCAGCAGCTTCTCGGCAGGGGAGGACCGCGCTTTCTTT
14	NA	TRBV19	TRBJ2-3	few	CASSMGRGRDTQYF	TGTGCCAGTAGTATGGGCAGGGGAAGAGATACGCAGTATTTT